The 9 T cell receptor beta chains below were found in one sample sequenced in a study of blood T cell repertoires in COVID-19. Measured with immunoSEQ multiplex PCR; TCRdb has only the in-frame clones, and not every one. The sample holds some 310,000 clones, 90% seen once. Input material: peripheral blood. These receptors came from a woman aged 40 to 50 with COVID-19, enrolled during active disease.

This clone was recorded once. The CDR3 is CASTGGVARTDTQYF. DNA of the CDR3: TGTGCCAGCACCGGGGGAGTAGCGCGCACAGATACGCAGTATTTT. The rearrangement links TRBV2 to TRBJ2-3; D is perhaps TRBD2 (6 bases). Germline V gene lookup returns CDR1 SNHLY and CDR2 FYNNEI. CDR3 size: 15 residues. V was trimmed by 7 bases and J by 1 base, leaving 15 bases between them.

This rearrangement joins TRBV6-2 or TRBV6-3 to TRBJ2-1; 9 bases are a match to TRBD1. Germline CDR1 is MNHEY and CDR2 is SVGEGT. Trimming cost V 0 bases and J 7 bases; bases outside gene matches: 10. The CDR3 has 17 residues. The CDR3 reads CASSYSRDRVVLNEQFF. In DNA form, the CDR3 reads TGTGCCAGCAGTTACTCCAGGGACAGGGTTGTGTTGAATGAGCAGTTCTTC.

The chain recombines TRBV11-2 with TRBJ1-1; unclear D gene. The germline gives CDR1 SGHAT, CDR2 FQNNGV. The CDR3 loop spans 13 amino acids. V lost 6 bases and J lost 7, with 15 bases in between. CDR3 loop: CASSFDKFREAFF. Written as DNA, the CDR3 is TGTGCCAGCAGTTTCGACAAATTTCGTGAAGCTTTCTTT.

The rearrangement links TRBV7-2 to TRBJ1-5; no clear D. V was pared by 5 bases and J by 7 bases, with 15 bases between. Germline V gene sequence: CDR1 SGHTA, CDR2 FQGNSA. The CDR3 sequence is 14 residues long. The CDR3 loop reads CASSEAKSAQPQHF. CDR3 DNA sequence: TGTGCCAGCAGCGAAGCAAAGTCTGCACAGCCCCAGCATTTT.

Only one count was recorded for this clone. The CDR3 loop is CASRWGRGEETQYF. In DNA, the CDR3 is TGTGCCAGCAGGTGGGGCAGGGGCGAGGAGACCCAGTACTTC. V gene TRBV6-5 combines with J gene TRBJ2-5, with D perhaps TRBD1 (6 bases). CDR1 and CDR2 from the germline V gene are MNHEY and SVGAGI. The V end lost 6 bases, the J end lost 5 bases, and 16 bases lay between the germline ends. The length of the CDR3 is 14 residues.

The V gene is TRBV7-6, the J gene TRBJ1-1; perhaps TRBD1 as D (5 bases). Germline-derived CDR1 and CDR2 are SGHVS and FNYEAQ. V was trimmed by 0 bases and J by 6 bases, leaving 17 bases between them. CDR3 size: 16 residues. CDR3: CASSLAPGWGDSEAFF. The CDR3 nucleotides are TGTGCCAGCAGCTTAGCGCCGGGTTGGGGGGACTCTGAAGCTTTCTTT.

V is TRBV28 and J is TRBJ1-2; TRBD1 is a possible D gene (5 bases). There are 14 residues in the CDR3. CDR1 and CDR2 (germline): MDHEN, SYDVKM. The V end lost 8 bases, the J end lost 6 bases, and 19 bases lay between the germline ends. CDR3 sequence (DNA): TGTGCCAGCTTTAGGCAGGGCGACCCCCATGGCTACACCTTC. This encodes CASFRQGDPHGYTF.

The genes are TRBV28 and TRBJ2-5, with D possibly matching TRBD2 (5 bases). V was trimmed by 5 bases and J by 0 bases, leaving 16 bases between them. This CDR3 contains 16 residues. Germline-derived CDR1 and CDR2 are MDHEN and SYDVKM. The CDR3 DNA reads TGTGCCAGCAGTCCCTGGTCGCGGGCGTACCAAGAGACCCAGTACTTC. Amino acids: CASSPWSRAYQETQYF.

Concerning this clone: This CDR3 is also generated by other DNA sequences in the sample. This chain joins TRBV19 and TRBJ1-2, with a weak D call TRBD1 (5 bases). The V gene lost 5 bases and the J gene lost 3 bases, with 7 bases spanning the gap. The CDR3 spans 12 residues. From germline, CDR1 is LNHDA and CDR2 SQIVND (reference sequence). The CDR3 coding sequence is TGTGCCAGTAGTGACAGAGACTATGGCTACACCTTC. It specifies CASSDRDYGYTF.